The clone carrying this TCR beta chain was counted a few times. Its antigen is unidentified. Germline V lookup: CDR1 SGDLS, CDR2 YYNGEE. The V end was cut by 5 bases, the J end by 0 bases, with 3 bases between. The CDR3 consists of 12 residues. This entry belongs to a study of T cells in Graves' hyperthyroidism and ophthalmopathy. Study-wide results and limits: Model-based prediction identified ophthalmopathy a median 6.5 months prior to its onset.

Roughly 10 ml of fresh peripheral blood supplied the PBMCs. Using RNA transcripts as the source, TCR beta CDR3 regions were amplified. An initial round of RT-PCR targeting the TCR CDR3 relied on the HTBI primer set. One entry per CDR3 protein, called by TCRdb with MiXCR from the multiplex PCR reads. The sample consists of around 400,000 distinct CDR3 sequences, approximately 14% of them appearing once. The gene calls are TRBV9 and TRBJ1-3; D gene ambiguous. The source material was blood. The TCR was taken from a woman aged 18-29 years with Graves' hyperthyroidism that later progressed to Graves' ophthalmopathy. DNA of the CDR3: TGTGCCAGCAGTCACTCTGGAAACACCATATATTTT. It translates to CASSHSGNTIYF. Full variable domain (outside the CDR3, taken from reference TRBV9 and TRBJ1-3): DSGVTQTPKHLITATGQRVTLRCSPRSGDLSVYWYQQSLDQGLQFLIQYYNGEERAKGNILERFSAQQFPDLHSELNLSSLELGDSALYFCASSHSGNTIYFGEGSWLTVV.